This record concerns one TCR beta chain sequence. The study ran its PCR with 60 Vbeta and 13 Jbeta primers. The method was immunoSEQ multiplex PCR; TCRdb's version includes in-frame clones alone and lacks a portion of them. Seen here are 120,000 or so clones, 78% observed once, and the top ten hold 11%. This sample was taken from a study of cytomegalovirus exposure and HLA in healthy donors. Germline CDR1 is MNHNY and CDR2 is SVGAGI (reference sequence). V shed 6 bases and J shed 5 bases, with 16 bases lying between them. This CDR3 comprises 14 residues. The chain is built from TRBV6-6 and TRBJ2-5; weak D call: TRBD2 (7 bases). Sequencing used PBMCs. This TCR came from a man aged 25 to 40 in good health and CMV-seropositive. Written as DNA, the CDR3 is TGTGCCAGCAGCCTAGGGGGAGGGCCGGAGACCCAGTACTTC. The encoded protein is CASSLGGGPETQYF.